This TCR beta chain was sequenced for a study of T-cell reconstitution after alpha-beta-depleted transplantation in children. The germline V gene has CDR1 DFQATT and CDR2 SNEGSKA (reference sequence). The CDR3 covers 13 residues. Losses at the gene ends were 5 bases for V and 4 bases for J; bases not matched to a gene: 6. Preparation of the TCRbeta library was carried out with unique molecular identifiers. One entry per CDR3 protein results from TCRdb running MiXCR on the PCR reads. Here the sample spans 240,000 or so distinct CDR3 sequences, around 12% being singletons. The receptor was derived from a human donor who donated a stem cell graft to a child with acute lymphoblastic leukemia. The rearrangement joins TRBV20-1 to TRBJ2-7, with 9 bases aligning to TRBD2. The source was PBMCs from the stem cell graft donor, collected from the stem cell graft. The CDR3 is CSAGLAGLYEQYF. DNA of the CDR3: TGCAGTGCTGGGCTAGCGGGGTTATACGAGCAGTACTTC.